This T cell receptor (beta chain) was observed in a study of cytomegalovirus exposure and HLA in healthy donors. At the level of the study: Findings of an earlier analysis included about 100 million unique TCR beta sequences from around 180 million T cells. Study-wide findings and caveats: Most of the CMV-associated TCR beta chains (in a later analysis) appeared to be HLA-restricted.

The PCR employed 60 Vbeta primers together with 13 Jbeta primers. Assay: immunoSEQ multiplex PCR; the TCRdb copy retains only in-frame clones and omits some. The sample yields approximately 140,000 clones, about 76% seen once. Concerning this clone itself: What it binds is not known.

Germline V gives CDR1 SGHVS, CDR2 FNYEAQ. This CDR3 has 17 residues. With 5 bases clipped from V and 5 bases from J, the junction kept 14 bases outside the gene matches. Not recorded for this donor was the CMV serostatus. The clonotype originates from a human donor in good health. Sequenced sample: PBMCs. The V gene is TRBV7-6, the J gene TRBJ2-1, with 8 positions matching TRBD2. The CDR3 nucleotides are TGTGCCAGCAGCCCCCAGCAAGTCGGGAGGGTGAACAATGAGCAGTTCTTC. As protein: CASSPQQVGRVNNEQFF.